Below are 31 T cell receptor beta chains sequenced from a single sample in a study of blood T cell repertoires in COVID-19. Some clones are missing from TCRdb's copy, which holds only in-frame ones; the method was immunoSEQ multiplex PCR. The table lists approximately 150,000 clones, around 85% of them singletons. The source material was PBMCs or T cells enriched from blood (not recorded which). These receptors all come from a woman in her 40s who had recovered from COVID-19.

CDR3 DNA: TGTGCCTGGAATCGGGAAACGAGTGGCTACACCTTC. Amino acid sequence: CAWNRETSGYTF. The chain has TRBV30 and TRBJ1-2; D is unclear. This CDR3 region has 12 residues. V lost 4 bases and J 7 bases, leaving 13 bases between the germline ends. Per germline, CDR1 GTSNPN and CDR2 SVGIG (reference sequence).

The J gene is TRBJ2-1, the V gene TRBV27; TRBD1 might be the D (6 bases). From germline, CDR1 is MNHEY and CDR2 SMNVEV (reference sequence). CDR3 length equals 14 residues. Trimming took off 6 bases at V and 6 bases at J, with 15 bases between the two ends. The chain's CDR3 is CASRGAADRNEQFF. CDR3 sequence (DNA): TGTGCCAGCAGGGGGGCGGCTGACCGCAATGAGCAGTTCTTC.

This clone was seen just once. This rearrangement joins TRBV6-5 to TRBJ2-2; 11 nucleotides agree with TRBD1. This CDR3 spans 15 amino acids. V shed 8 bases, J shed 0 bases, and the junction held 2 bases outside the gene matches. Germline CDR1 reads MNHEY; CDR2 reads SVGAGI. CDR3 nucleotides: TGTGCCAGCCGGGGACAGGGGGCGAACACCGGGGAGCTGTTTTTT. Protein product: CASRGQGANTGELFF.

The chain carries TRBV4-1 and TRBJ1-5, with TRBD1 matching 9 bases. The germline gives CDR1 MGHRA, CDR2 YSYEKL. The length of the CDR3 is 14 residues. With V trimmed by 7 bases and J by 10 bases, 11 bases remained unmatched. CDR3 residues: CASNQGGQGDPQHF. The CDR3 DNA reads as TGCGCCAGCAATCAGGGGGGACAGGGCGACCCCCAGCATTTT.

The CDR3 coding sequence is TGTGCCAGTAGTATAGTAGGACAGGGGGATGAGCAGTTCTTC. Translation: CASSIVGQGDEQFF. V is TRBV19 and J is TRBJ2-1; TRBD1 matches 10 bases. The germline V gene has CDR1 LNHDA and CDR2 SQIVND (reference sequence). With 1 base clipped from V and 8 bases from J, the junction kept 2 bases outside the gene matches. The CDR3 length is 14 residues.

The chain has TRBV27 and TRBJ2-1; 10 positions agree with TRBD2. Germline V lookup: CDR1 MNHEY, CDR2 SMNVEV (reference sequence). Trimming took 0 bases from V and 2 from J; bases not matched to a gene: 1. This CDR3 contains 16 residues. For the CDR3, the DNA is TGTGCCAGCAGTTTATCCGGACTAGCGGCCTACAATGAGCAGTTCTTC. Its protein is CASSLSGLAAYNEQFF.

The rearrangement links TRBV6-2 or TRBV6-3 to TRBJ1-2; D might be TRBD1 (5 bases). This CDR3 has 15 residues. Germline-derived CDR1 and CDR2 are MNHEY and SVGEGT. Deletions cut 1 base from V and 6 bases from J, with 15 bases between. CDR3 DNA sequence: TGTGCCAGCAGTTACTACCCTAGGGGCTTTAATGGCTACACCTTC. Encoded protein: CASSYYPRGFNGYTF.

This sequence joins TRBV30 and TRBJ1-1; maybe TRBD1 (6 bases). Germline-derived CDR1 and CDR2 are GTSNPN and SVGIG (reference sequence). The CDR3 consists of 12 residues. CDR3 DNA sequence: TGTGCGGCGGAAACAGGGACCACTGAAGCTTTCTTT. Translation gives CAAETGTTEAFF.

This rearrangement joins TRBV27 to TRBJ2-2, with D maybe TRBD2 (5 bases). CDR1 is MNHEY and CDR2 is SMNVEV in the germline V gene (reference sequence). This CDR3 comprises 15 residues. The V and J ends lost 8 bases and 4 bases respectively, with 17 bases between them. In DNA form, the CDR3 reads TGTGCCAGCTACCCCCTCGGTGGGAGCACCGGGGAGCTGTTTTTT. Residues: CASYPLGGSTGELFF.

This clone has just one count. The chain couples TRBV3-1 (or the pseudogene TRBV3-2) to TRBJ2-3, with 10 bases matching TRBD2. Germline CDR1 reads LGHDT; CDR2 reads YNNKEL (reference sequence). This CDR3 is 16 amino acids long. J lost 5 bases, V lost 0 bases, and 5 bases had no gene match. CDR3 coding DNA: TGTGCCAGCAGCCAAGAAGCGGGGGGGCCAATAGATACGCAGTATTTT. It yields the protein CASSQEAGGPIDTQYF.

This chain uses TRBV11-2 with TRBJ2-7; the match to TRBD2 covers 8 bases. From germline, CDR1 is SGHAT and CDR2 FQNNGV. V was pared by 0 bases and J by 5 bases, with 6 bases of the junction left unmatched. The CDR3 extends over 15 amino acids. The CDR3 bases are TGTGCCAGCAGCTTAGATCCAGCGGGAGCAAACGAGCAGTACTTC. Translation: CASSLDPAGANEQYF.

Written as DNA, the CDR3 is TGTGCCAGCAGTTGGCAGTTGAACACTGAAGCTTTCTTT. Its protein product is CASSWQLNTEAFF. The chain couples TRBV27 to TRBJ1-1; D gene ambiguous. The germline V gene encodes CDR1 MNHEY and CDR2 SMNVEV (reference sequence). Trimming stripped 4 bases from V and 0 bases from J, with 6 bases between. The CDR3 spans 13 residues.

The CDR3 spells CASSPGGGTEQYF. The CDR3 region has the DNA TGTGCCAGCTCGCCGGGGGGGGGAACCGAGCAGTACTTC. The rearrangement joins TRBV18 to TRBJ2-7; 8 positions match TRBD2. Germline assignment: CDR1 KGHSH and CDR2 LQKENI. This CDR3 spans 13 amino acids. J was trimmed by 6 bases and V by 6 bases; bases with no gene match: 7.

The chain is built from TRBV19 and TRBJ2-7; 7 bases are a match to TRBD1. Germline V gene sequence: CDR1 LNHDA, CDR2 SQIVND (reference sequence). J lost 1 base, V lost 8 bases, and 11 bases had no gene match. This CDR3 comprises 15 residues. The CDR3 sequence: CASRYRGSVSYEQYF. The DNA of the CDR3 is TGTGCCAGTCGCTACAGGGGCAGTGTGTCCTACGAGCAGTACTTC. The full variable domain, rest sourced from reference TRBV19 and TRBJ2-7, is DGGITQSPKYLFRKEGQNVTLSCEQNLNHDAMYWYRQDPGQGLRLIYYSQIVNDFQKGDIAEGYSVSREKKESFPLTVTSAQKNPTAFYLCASRYRGSVSYEQYFGPGTRLTVT.

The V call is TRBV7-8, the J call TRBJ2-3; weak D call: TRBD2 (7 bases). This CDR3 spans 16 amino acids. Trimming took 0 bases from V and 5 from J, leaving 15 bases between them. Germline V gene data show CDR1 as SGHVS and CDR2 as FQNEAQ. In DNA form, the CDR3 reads TGTGCCAGCAGCTTAGCGAAGGGGGGGGCGGGAGATACGCAGTATTTT. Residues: CASSLAKGGAGDTQYF. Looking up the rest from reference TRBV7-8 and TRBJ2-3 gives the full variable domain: GAGVSQSPRYKVAKRGQDVALRCDPISGHVSLFWYQQALGQGPEFLTYFQNEAQLDKSGLPSDRFFAERPEGSVSTLKIQRTQQEDSAVYLCASSLAKGGAGDTQYFGPGTRLTVL.

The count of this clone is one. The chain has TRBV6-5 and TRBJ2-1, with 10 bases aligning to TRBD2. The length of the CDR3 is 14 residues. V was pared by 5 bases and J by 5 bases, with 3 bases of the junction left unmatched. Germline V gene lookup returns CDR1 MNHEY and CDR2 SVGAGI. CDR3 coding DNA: TGTGCCAGCAGTCCAAGCGGGGGGGACAATGAGCAGTTCTTC. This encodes CASSPSGGDNEQFF.

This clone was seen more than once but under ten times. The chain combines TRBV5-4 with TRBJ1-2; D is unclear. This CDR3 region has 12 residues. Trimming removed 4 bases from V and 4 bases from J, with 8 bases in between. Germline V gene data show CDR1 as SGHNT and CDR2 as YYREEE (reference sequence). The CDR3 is CASSPDTYGYTF. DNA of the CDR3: TGTGCCAGCAGCCCAGACACCTATGGCTACACCTTC.

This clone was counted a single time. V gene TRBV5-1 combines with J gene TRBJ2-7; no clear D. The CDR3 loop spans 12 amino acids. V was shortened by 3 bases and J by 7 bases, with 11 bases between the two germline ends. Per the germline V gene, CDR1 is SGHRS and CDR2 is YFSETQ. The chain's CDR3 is CASSSLLGEQYF. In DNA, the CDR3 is TGCGCCAGCAGCTCACTACTTGGGGAGCAGTACTTC.

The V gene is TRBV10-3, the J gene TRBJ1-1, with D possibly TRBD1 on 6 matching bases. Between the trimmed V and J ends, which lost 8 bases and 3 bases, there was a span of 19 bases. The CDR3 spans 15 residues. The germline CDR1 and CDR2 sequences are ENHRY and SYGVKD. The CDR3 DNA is TGTGCCATCGCAGGGGCAGGTTTAAAGGACACTGAAGCTTTCTTT. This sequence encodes CAIAGAGLKDTEAFF.

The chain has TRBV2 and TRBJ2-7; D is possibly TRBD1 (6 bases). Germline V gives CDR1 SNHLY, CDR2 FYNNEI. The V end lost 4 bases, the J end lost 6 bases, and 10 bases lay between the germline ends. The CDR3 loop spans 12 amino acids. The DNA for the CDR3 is TGTGCCAGCAGTGCGACAGGTAGCGAGCAGTACTTC. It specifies CASSATGSEQYF.

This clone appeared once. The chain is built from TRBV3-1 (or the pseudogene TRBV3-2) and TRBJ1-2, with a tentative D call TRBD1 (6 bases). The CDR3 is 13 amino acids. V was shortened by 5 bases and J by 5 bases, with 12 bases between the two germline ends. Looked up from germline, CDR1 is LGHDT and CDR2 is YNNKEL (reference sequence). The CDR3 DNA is TGTGCCAGCAGCTCATCGGACAGATATGGCTACACCTTC. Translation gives CASSSSDRYGYTF.

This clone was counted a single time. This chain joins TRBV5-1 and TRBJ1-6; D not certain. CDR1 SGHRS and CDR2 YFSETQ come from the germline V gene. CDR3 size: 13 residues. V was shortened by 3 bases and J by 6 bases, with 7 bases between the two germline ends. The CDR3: CASSWETNSPLHF. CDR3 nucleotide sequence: TGCGCCAGCAGCTGGGAGACTAATTCACCCCTCCACTTT.

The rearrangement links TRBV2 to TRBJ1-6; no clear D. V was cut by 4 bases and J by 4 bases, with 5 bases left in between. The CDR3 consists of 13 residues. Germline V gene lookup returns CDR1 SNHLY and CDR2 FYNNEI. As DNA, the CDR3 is TGTGCCAGCAGTGCGGGGTATAATTCACCCCTCCACTTT. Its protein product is CASSAGYNSPLHF.

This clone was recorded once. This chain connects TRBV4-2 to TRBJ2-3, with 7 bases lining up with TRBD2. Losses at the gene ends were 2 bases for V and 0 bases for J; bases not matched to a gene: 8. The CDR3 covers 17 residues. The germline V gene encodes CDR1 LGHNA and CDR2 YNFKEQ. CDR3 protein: CASSQRETSRSTDTQYF. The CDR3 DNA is TGTGCCAGCAGCCAAAGAGAGACTAGCCGTAGCACAGATACGCAGTATTTT.

CDR3 sequence (DNA): TGTGCCAGCAGCCCCGGGACAGGGGGCTTTGGCTACACCTTC. Protein sequence: CASSPGTGGFGYTF. The chain combines TRBV7-8 with TRBJ1-2; 12 bases are shared with TRBD1. This CDR3 contains 14 residues. In germline, CDR1 is SGHVS, CDR2 FQNEAQ. V shed 5 bases and J 7 bases; nucleotides not matched to a gene: 5.

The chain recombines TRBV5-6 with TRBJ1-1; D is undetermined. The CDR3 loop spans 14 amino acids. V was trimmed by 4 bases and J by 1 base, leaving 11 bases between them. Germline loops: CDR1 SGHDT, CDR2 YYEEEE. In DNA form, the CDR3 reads TGTGCCAGCAGCACGGGGAGTCAGAACACTGAAGCTTTCTTT. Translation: CASSTGSQNTEAFF.

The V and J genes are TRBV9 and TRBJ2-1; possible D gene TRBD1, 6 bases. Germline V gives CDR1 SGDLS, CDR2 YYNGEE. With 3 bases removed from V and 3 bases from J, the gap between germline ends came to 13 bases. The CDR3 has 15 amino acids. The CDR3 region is CASSASGALYNEQFF. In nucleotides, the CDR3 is TGTGCCAGCAGCGCCTCAGGGGCCCTCTACAATGAGCAGTTCTTC. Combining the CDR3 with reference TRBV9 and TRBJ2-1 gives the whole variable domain DSGVTQTPKHLITATGQRVTLRCSPRSGDLSVYWYQQSLDQGLQFLIQYYNGEERAKGNILERFSAQQFPDLHSELNLSSLELGDSALYFCASSASGALYNEQFFGPGTRLTVL.

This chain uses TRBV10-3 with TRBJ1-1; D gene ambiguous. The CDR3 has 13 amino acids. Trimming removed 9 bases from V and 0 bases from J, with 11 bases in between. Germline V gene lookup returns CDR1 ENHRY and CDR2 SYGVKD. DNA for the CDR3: TGTGCCATGGCCGAATCAATGAACACTGAAGCTTTCTTT. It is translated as CAMAESMNTEAFF.

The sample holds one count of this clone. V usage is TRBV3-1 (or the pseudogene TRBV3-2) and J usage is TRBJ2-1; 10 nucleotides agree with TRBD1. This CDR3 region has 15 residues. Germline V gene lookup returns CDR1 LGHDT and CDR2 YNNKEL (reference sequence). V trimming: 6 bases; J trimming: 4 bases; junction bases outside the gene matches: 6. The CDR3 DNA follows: TGTGCCAGCAGTCAGGACAGGGGGATGTACAATGAGCAGTTCTTC. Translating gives CASSQDRGMYNEQFF.

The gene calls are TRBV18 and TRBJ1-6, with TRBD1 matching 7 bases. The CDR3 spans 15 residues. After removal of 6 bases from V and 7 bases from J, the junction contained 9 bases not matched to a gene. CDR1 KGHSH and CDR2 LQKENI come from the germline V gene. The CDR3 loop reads CASSRLGQDNSPLHF. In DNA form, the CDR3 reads TGTGCCAGCTCCCGACTAGGACAGGACAATTCACCCCTCCACTTT. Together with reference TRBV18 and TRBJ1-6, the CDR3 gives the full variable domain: NAGVMQNPRHLVRRRGQEARLRCSPMKGHSHVYWYRQLPEEGLKFMVYLQKENIIDESGMPKERFSAEFPKEGPSILRIQQVVRGDSAAYFCASSRLGQDNSPLHFGNGTRLTVT.

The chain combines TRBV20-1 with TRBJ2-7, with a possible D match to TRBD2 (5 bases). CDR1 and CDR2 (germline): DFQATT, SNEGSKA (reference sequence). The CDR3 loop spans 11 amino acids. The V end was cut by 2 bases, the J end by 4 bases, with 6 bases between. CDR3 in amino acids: CSARWEYEQYF. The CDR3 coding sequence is TGCAGTGCTAGATGGGAGTACGAGCAGTACTTC.